The TCR beta chain under discussion was sequenced for a study of PD-L1 blockade in urothelial cancer. Study in general: Patients commenced intravenous atezolizumab, 1,200 mg every 3 weeks, in 2014. Blood analysis occurred 3 weeks (second dose) and 6 weeks after treatment start. Male patients with bladder-origin urothelial cancer numbered about 90% of the roughly 30.

Spiked synthetic TCR analogs estimated absolute template abundance per PCR. Only in-frame clones appear in the TCRdb table, and some are missing; sequencing was by immunoSEQ multiplex PCR. The sample records around 100,000 clones, more than 75% being singletons. The CDR3 consists of 13 residues. V was cut by 8 bases and J by 5 bases, with 15 bases left in between. CDR1 LNHDA and CDR2 SQIVND come from the germline V gene (reference sequence). The sample's time point: pretreatment peripheral blood. The rearrangement uses TRBV19 and TRBJ2-5, with D possibly TRBD1 on 5 matching bases. The TCR comes from a man aged 60 to 75 with urothelial cancer. The material sequenced was PBMCs, taken around atezolizumab (anti-PD-L1) treatment. The CDR3 here is CASAQGVRETQYF. The CDR3 DNA reads as TGTGCCAGTGCCCAAGGGGTGCGGGAGACCCAGTACTTC.